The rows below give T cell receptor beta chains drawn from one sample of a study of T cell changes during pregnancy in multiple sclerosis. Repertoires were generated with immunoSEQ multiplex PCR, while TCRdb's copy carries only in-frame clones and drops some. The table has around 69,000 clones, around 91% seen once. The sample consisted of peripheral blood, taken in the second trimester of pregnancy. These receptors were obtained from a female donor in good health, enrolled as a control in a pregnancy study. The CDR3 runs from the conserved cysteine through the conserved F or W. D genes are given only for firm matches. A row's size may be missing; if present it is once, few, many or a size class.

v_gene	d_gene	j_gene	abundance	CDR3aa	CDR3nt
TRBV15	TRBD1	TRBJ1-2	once	CATSRADRDYGYTF	TGTGCCACCAGCAGAGCGGACAGGGACTATGGCTACACCTTC
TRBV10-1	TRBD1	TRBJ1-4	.	CASSPAGQDEKLFF	TGCGCCAGTAGCCCCGCGGGACAGGATGAAAAACTGTTTTTT
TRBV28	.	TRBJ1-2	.	CASSRGDGTKGYTF	TGTGCCAGCAGCCGGGGGGACGGAACGAAGGGCTACACCTTC
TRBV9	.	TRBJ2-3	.	CASSARGQISPGTDTQYF	TGTGCCAGCAGCGCGCGTGGGCAAATCAGCCCGGGCACAGATACGCAGTATTTT
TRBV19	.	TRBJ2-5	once	CASSIRGGGLGETQYF	TGTGCCAGTAGTATTCGGGGCGGGGGCCTCGGGGAGACCCAGTACTTC
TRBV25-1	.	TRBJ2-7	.	CASSAPREGASYEQYF	TGTGCCAGCAGTGCCCCTCGGGAGGGGGCCTCCTACGAGCAGTACTTC
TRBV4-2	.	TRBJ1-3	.	CASSQTMSSGNTIYF	TGTGCCAGCAGCCAAACCATGAGCTCTGGAAACACCATATATTTT
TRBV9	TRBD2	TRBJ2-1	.	CASSLRHGSGANEQFF	TGTGCCAGCAGCCTCCGCCACGGTAGCGGGGCCAATGAGCAGTTCTTC
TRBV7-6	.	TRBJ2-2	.	CASSLASSTSGELFF	TGTGCCAGCAGCTTAGCTTCTAGTACATCCGGGGAGCTGTTTTTT
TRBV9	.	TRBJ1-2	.	CASSVAGTNYGYTF	TGTGCCAGCAGCGTAGCAGGGACTAACTATGGCTACACCTTC
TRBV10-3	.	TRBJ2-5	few	CAISGNREETQYF	TGTGCCATCAGTGGAAACAGGGAAGAGACCCAGTACTTC
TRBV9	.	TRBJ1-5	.	CASSVVLRGGYSNQPQHF	TGTGCCAGCAGCGTAGTACTCCGGGGGGGGTATAGCAATCAGCCCCAGCATTTT
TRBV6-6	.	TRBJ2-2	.	CASSYSPSWDTGELFF	TGTGCCAGCAGTTACTCGCCTAGCTGGGACACCGGGGAGCTGTTTTTT
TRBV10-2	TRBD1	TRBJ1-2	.	CASSFQGARGYTF	TGCGCCAGCAGTTTCCAGGGGGCCAGGGGCTACACCTTC
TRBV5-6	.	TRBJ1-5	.	CASSLYRLSNQPQHF	TGTGCCAGCAGCTTGTATAGACTAAGCAATCAGCCCCAGCATTTT
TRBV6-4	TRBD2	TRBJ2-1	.	CASSAREEDEQFF	TGTGCCAGCAGTGCGCGGGAGGAGGATGAGCAGTTCTTC
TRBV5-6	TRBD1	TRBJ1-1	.	CASSLLGGSEAFF	TGTGCCAGCAGCTTGTTAGGGGGCTCTGAAGCTTTCTTT
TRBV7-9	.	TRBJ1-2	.	CASSLSQGFGYTF	TGTGCCAGCAGCTTATCACAGGGTTTTGGCTACACCTTC
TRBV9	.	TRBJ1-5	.	CASSEQGFYNQPQHF	TGTGCCAGCAGCGAACAGGGATTTTACAATCAGCCCCAGCATTTT
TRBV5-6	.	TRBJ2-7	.	CASSLRGAGNEQYF	TGTGCCAGCAGCTTGCGGGGGGCGGGAAACGAGCAGTACTTC
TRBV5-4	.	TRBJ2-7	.	CASSLAGGRYEQYF	TGTGCCAGCAGCTTGGCGGGGGGCCGTTACGAGCAGTACTTC
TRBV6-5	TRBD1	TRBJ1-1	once	CASSYSAGGTEAFF	TGTGCCAGCAGTTACTCGGCAGGGGGCACTGAAGCTTTCTTT
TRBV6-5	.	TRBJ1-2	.	CASRGSYGYTF	TGTGCCAGCCGTGGCTCCTATGGCTACACCTTC
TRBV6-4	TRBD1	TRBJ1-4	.	CASSDSSDKDRGVWEKLFF	TGTGCCAGCAGTGACTCTTCCGATAAAGACAGGGGAGTTTGGGAAAAACTGTTTTTT
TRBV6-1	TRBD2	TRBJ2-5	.	CASSEAAGGQETQYF	TGTGCCAGCAGTGAAGCAGCGGGGGGGCAAGAGACCCAGTACTTC
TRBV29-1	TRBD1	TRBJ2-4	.	CSVEGGDRGMNIQYF	TGCAGCGTTGAAGGGGGGGACAGGGGCATGAACATTCAGTACTTC
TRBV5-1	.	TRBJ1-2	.	CASSFFPGESSGYTF	TGCGCCAGCAGCTTTTTCCCGGGAGAATCTAGCGGCTACACCTTC
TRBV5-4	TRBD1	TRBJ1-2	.	CASSADREAGYTF	TGTGCCAGCAGCGCGGACAGGGAGGCTGGCTACACCTTC
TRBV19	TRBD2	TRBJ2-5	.	CASSIRGGEVETQYF	TGTGCCAGTAGTATCCGGGGGGGTGAGGTCGAGACCCAGTACTTC
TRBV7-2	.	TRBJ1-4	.	CASSSRLEEKLFF	TGTGCCAGCAGCTCGAGGCTGGAAGAAAAACTGTTTTTT
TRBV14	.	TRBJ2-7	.	CASSHLRAQDYEQYF	TGTGCCAGCAGCCATCTGAGGGCTCAAGACTACGAGCAGTACTTC
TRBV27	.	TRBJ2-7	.	CASSLVRALGEQYF	TGTGCCAGCAGTTTAGTCAGGGCTCTGGGTGAGCAGTACTTC
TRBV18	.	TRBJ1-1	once	CASSRRTENTEAFF	TGTGCCAGCTCTCGGAGGACGGAGAACACTGAAGCTTTCTTT
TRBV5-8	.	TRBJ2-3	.	CASSLGQGWDTQYF	TGTGCCAGCAGCTTGGGCCAGGGGTGGGATACGCAGTATTTT
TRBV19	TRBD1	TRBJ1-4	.	CASRPGQGLAEKLFF	TGTGCCAGTAGACCGGGACAGGGATTGGCCGAAAAACTGTTTTTT
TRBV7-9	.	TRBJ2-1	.	CASSLGTAEIHNEQFF	TGTGCCAGCAGCTTAGGGACAGCAGAGATCCACAATGAGCAGTTCTTC
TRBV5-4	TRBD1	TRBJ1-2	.	CASSADRDYGYTF	TGTGCCAGCAGCGCGGACAGGGACTATGGCTACACCTTC
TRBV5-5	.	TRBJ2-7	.	CASSLPGDYEQYF	TGTGCCAGCAGCTTGCCAGGGGACTACGAGCAGTACTTC
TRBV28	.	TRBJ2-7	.	CASSLPQGFNEQYF	TGTGCCAGCAGTTTACCTCAGGGGTTCAACGAGCAGTACTTC
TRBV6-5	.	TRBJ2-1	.	CASSYSKIPQNNEQFF	TGTGCCAGCAGTTACTCGAAAATACCACAAAACAATGAGCAGTTCTTC
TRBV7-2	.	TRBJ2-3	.	CASRPSGQSTDTQYF	TGTGCCAGCAGACCCAGCGGTCAGAGCACAGATACGCAGTATTTT
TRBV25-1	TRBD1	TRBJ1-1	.	CASRGDRGNSEAFF	TGTGCCAGCAGGGGGGACAGGGGAAACAGTGAAGCTTTCTTT
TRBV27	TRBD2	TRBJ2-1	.	CASSLGREVSYNEQFF	TGTGCCAGCAGTCTAGGGAGGGAGGTCTCCTACAATGAGCAGTTCTTC
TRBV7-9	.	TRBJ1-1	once	CASSLITGPEAFF	TGTGCCAGCAGCTTAATCACAGGCCCCGAAGCTTTCTTT
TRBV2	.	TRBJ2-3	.	CASSDRTATDTQYF	TGTGCCAGCAGTGATAGGACAGCCACAGATACGCAGTATTTT